The sequence of this TCR beta chain was determined in a study of identical twins (dated by TCRdb to the mid-2010s). With regard to the full study: TCR alpha and beta repertoires from monozygotic twins, unrelated adults of various ages and cord blood were deep-sequenced to test whether fetal clonotypes persist. Replicate twin experiments were performed at different times using different library preparation protocols to rule out contamination.

V trim: 5 bases; J trim: 3 bases; unmatched bases: 4. The CDR3, cysteine through phenylalanine, is 14 amino acids long. The only DNA kept is the CDR3, 42 bases in frame from the first base. Sequences SGHRS (CDR1) and YFSETQ (CDR2) are obtained from the germline V gene. All donors were healthy Caucasians. Three unrelated non-twin adults were also sequenced: a male aged 18 to 30, a male aged 50 to 60 and a female aged 50 to 60. Miltenyi CD45RO+ enrichment and human naive T-cell isolation kits were used to isolate memory (CD45RO+) and naive T cells from PBMC. Library preparation employed 5' RACE. The sequencer was an Illumina HiSeq 2000. Template switching introduced a universal primer binding site; the final cDNA contained a unique molecular identifier, enabling accurate counting of TCR cDNA molecules. First-strand cDNA for TCR alpha and beta chains was synthesized from specific primers in the conserved constant-segment region. To control for contamination, every cDNA library was double barcoded, receiving both a SMART-Mk sample barcode and Illumina barcodes. Two successive PCR steps introduced TruSeq adapter sequences along with Illumina sample barcodes. Sequencing of the TCR alpha and beta cDNA libraries was done on the Illumina HiSeq platform using custom primers. As for the original processing: MiGEC was used to process raw reads and extract unique molecular identifiers, and MiXCR was used to find CDR3 positions. Recombination models were inferred per individual with the repgenHMM and IGoR tools using an EM algorithm. Shared clonotypes were analyzed with the tcR package in R, and sharing was normalized by the product of cloneset sizes. To study raw recombination free of thymic and clonal selection effects, out-of-frame nonproductive sequences were analyzed. TCRdb applied fastp at Q25 and MiXCR to the public reads, then kept only in-frame beta chains. Each record represents a unique CDR3 protein, reported with the most common genes and DNA among its rows. The V and J calls here are based on TCRdb, not the publication. The sample table records a few hundred thousand distinct CDR3 sequences; approximately 17% of these occur just once. The top ten hold 10% to 15% of the sample.

The paper as a whole reports these results and caveats: Compared with coincidental sharing between unrelated individuals, out-of-frame TCR alpha sequences shared between twins had an excess of sequences with low generation probability. Zero-insertion analyses could be partly confounded by invariant T cells such as MAIT and iNKT, though diverse VJ usage argued against such confounding for most clonotypes. Because the same donors could not be followed over many years, conclusions were based on cross-sectional statistical analysis. In monozygotic twins, recombination models systematically underestimated out-of-frame TCR alpha sharing, but the models matched the sharing seen between unrelated individuals. Abundant cord blood beta clonotypes had fewer insertions, young adult naive repertoires showed a similar but weaker trend, and memory repertoires showed no such trend. The excess sharing between twins in beta out-of-frame sequences was weaker because fewer shared sequences reduced the signal-to-noise ratio.

This clonotype showed up just a few times. Its antigen remains unidentified. No per-base quality is available; no much larger clone lies one base away. Recombination connected TRBV5-1 to TRBJ1-2; the central 10 bases match TRBD1. The sequence derives from a man aged 45 to 65 in good health. The specimen sequenced was naive T cells sorted from blood. The cell subset or site label here, explained by the study, means: cells isolated with a human naive T-cell isolation kit. Read as DNA, the sequence is TGCGCCAGCAGAACAGGGACAGGGGACTATGGCTACACCTTC. It translates as CASRTGTGDYGYTF.